This TCR beta chain was retrieved from a study of radiation and T cells in renal cell carcinoma. Germline V gene data show CDR1 as LGHNT and CDR2 as FRNRAP. The CDR3 is 18 amino acids. The V segment lost 7 bases and the J segment 7 bases; nucleotides outside the gene matches: 19. Time point reported: blood 4 weeks post-SBRT, at nephrectomy. The sample's treatment: 15 Gy SBRT to primary tumor, nephrectomy 4 weeks later. Nephrectomy followed 15 Gy stereotactic body radiation by 4 weeks. Blood was sampled at baseline, 2 weeks and 4 weeks after SBRT. This renal cell carcinoma was of the clear cell type. The assay was immunoSEQ multiplex PCR, and TCRdb's table has in-frame clones only and misses some. The top ten hold roughly 6.8% of the sample, which has 50,000 to 65,000 clones, about three quarters seen once.

The sequence came from a man in his sixties with renal cell carcinoma. The chain combines TRBV12-5 with TRBJ2-1; TRBD2 aligns across 10 bases. This sample comprised blood, obtained from a patient whose treatment included radiotherapy and nephrectomy. This CDR3 is CASVPGIAGGRITNEQFF. The CDR3 nucleotides are TGTGCTAGTGTACCGGGGATAGCGGGAGGCAGAATTACGAATGAGCAGTTCTTC.